This T cell receptor (beta chain) is from a study of blood T cell repertoires in COVID-19. Study context: PBMCs, B-cell-depleted T cells, or T cells provided the cDNA or gDNA that made up the material.

While infection was still active, Seattle patients were enrolled and then followed longitudinally. From germline, CDR1 is SGHNT and CDR2 YYREEE (reference sequence). V was clipped by 0 bases and J by 12 bases, with 10 bases between them. CDR3 length: 12 residues. Authors' analysis steps: Amplification from reference gene primers served as the basis for estimated nucleated cell counts. Only in-frame clones appear in the TCRdb table, and some are missing; sequencing was by immunoSEQ multiplex PCR. The D gene and trimming were derived from the DNA, and the V and J assignments and clone size from that table. This sample yields about 370,000 clones, of which approximately 88% are seen a single time; approximately 3% belongs to the top ten.

The TCR comes from a woman aged 25 to 45 with COVID-19, enrolled during active disease. The chain uses TRBV5-4 and TRBJ2-1; possible D gene TRBD2, 7 bases. Sequenced material: peripheral blood. The CDR3 loop reads CASSLGGGPQFF. CDR3 coding DNA: TGTGCCAGCAGCTTGGGGGGGGGCCCGCAGTTCTTC.